This TCR beta chain came from a study of blood T cell repertoires in COVID-19. Study summary: The United States, Italy and Spain were the sources of the acute and convalescent COVID-19 samples. In each case, the material was cDNA or gDNA derived from T cells, B-cell-depleted T cells, or PBMCs.

Germline V gene sequence: CDR1 LNHNV, CDR2 YYDKDF (reference sequence). The CDR3 has 14 residues. V was shortened by 1 base and J by 4 bases, with 7 bases between the two germline ends. Original handling: Cell counts per sample came from amplifying reference gene primers. The protocol was immunoSEQ multiplex PCR, while the TCRdb copy is restricted to in-frame clones and leaves out a portion. V, J and clone size reflect that table, while D and trimming were determined from the DNA. The profile shows about 42,000 clones, approximately 79% of them singletons. The receptor's source is a woman older than 75 with acute or convalescent COVID-19. This chain links TRBV15 with TRBJ2-2; D is uncertain. Sample: peripheral blood. The CDR3 bases are TGTGCCACCAGCAGAGGCGGAAGCACCGGGGAGCTGTTTTTT. It codes for CATSRGGSTGELFF.